Shown below are 14 T cell receptor beta chains from a single sample sequenced in a study of cytomegalovirus exposure and HLA in healthy donors. Both 60 Vbeta primers and 13 Jbeta primers went into the PCR. Using immunoSEQ multiplex PCR, the repertoire was profiled, and TCRdb retains in-frame clones only, with some absent. The sample contains over 80,000 clones, 81% of which appear only once. The specimen sequenced was PBMCs. The receptor set was obtained from a man between 40 and 49 years old in good health and CMV-seropositive.

The chain is built from TRBV6-4 and TRBJ1-6; D remains ambiguous. The CDR3 sequence is 14 residues long. V shed 1 base and J shed 7 bases, with 8 bases lying between them. Germline V gives CDR1 MRHNA, CDR2 SNTAGT. The CDR3 nucleotides read TGTGCCAGCAGTGACTGGAGTGGAAATTCACCCCTCCACTTT. It encodes CASSDWSGNSPLHF.

This sequence joins TRBV10-3 and TRBJ1-1; maybe TRBD1 (6 bases). The CDR3 has 14 residues. V gave up 6 bases and J gave up 2 bases, with 13 bases separating them. CDR1 and CDR2 (germline): ENHRY, SYGVKD. This chain's CDR3 is CAISPRTANTEAFF. DNA of the CDR3: TGTGCCATCAGCCCACGGACAGCAAACACTGAAGCTTTCTTT.

This rearrangement joins TRBV30 to TRBJ2-3; 11 nucleotides match TRBD2. The trim removed 5 bases at V and 1 base at J, leaving 8 bases unmatched. This CDR3 is built from 16 residues. CDR1 is GTSNPN and CDR2 is SVGIG in the germline V gene (reference sequence). In DNA, the CDR3 is TGTGCCTGGGCCCCAAAACTAGCGGGAGGCACAGATACGCAGTATTTT. Protein product: CAWAPKLAGGTDTQYF.

This chain uses TRBV19 with TRBJ2-7; tentative D call: TRBD2 (5 bases). Deletions cut 4 bases from V and 7 bases from J, with 14 bases between. This CDR3 is 13 amino acids long. Per germline, CDR1 LNHDA and CDR2 SQIVND (reference sequence). In nucleotides, the CDR3 is TGTGCCAGTAGTAAAAACGGAGGCGGGGAGCAGTACTTC. This codes for CASSKNGGGEQYF.

This clone has more than one count but fewer than ten. This sequence joins TRBV9 and TRBJ2-7; D is unresolved. V lost 4 bases, J lost 4 bases, and 12 bases lay in between. This CDR3 is 13 amino acids long. Germline V gene sequence: CDR1 SGDLS, CDR2 YYNGEE. For the CDR3, the DNA is TGTGCCAGCAGCTCCCGGAGTGGGTACGAGCAGTACTTC. This gives the protein CASSSRSGYEQYF.

The rearrangement uses TRBV7-8 and TRBJ2-7, with D possibly TRBD1 on 6 matching bases. In germline, CDR1 is SGHVS, CDR2 FQNEAQ. The CDR3 is made up of 18 amino acids. Trimming removed 5 bases at V and 1 base at J, with 24 bases between. The CDR3 is CASSTDPDSPKVSYEQYF. Here the CDR3 DNA reads TGTGCCAGCAGCACAGACCCGGACAGTCCTAAAGTTTCCTACGAGCAGTACTTC.

This chain connects TRBV6-6 to TRBJ1-2; D is possibly TRBD1 (6 bases). Trimming took 7 bases from V and 5 from J, leaving 8 bases between them. The germline V gene encodes CDR1 MNHNY and CDR2 SVGAGI (reference sequence). The CDR3 sequence is 11 residues long. CDR3 bases: TGTGCCAGCATGGGGGCGTATGGCTACACCTTC. This gives the protein CASMGAYGYTF.

V is TRBV25-1 and J is TRBJ1-2, with D possibly being TRBD1 (5 bases). CDR1 is MGHDK, CDR2 SYGVNS, per germline. The CDR3 runs to 15 residues. Trimming took off 5 bases at V and 5 bases at J, with 18 bases between the two ends. CDR3 in amino acids: CASSMSDWGSYGYTF. CDR3 DNA: TGTGCCAGCAGTATGAGTGATTGGGGCAGTTATGGCTACACCTTC.

The V gene is TRBV29-1, the J gene TRBJ2-3; D remains ambiguous. V lost 6 bases and J 4 bases, leaving 17 bases between the germline ends. Germline V gives CDR1 SQVTM, CDR2 ANQGSEA. The CDR3 has 14 amino acids. The CDR3 bases are TGCAGCGTCGTACCGAACGAGAATCCAGATACGCAGTATTTT. It yields the protein CSVVPNENPDTQYF.

The chain has TRBV18 and TRBJ1-1; 11 nucleotides line up with TRBD1. This CDR3 comprises 16 residues. V was pared by 0 bases and J by 3 bases, with 3 bases of the junction left unmatched. Per the germline V gene, CDR1 is KGHSH and CDR2 is LQKENI. The CDR3 DNA reads as TGTGCCAGCTCACCACCGATGGGACAGGGGGACACTGAAGCTTTCTTT. It translates to CASSPPMGQGDTEAFF.

The chain uses TRBV5-6 and TRBJ2-2, with TRBD1 matching 10 bases. The CDR3 is 15 amino acids. Trimming removed 2 bases from V and 4 bases from J; junction bases left unmatched: 2. Germline V gene sequence: CDR1 SGHDT, CDR2 YYEEEE. The CDR3 region has the DNA TGTGCCAGCAGCTTCGGGACAGGGGTCACCGGGGAGCTGTTTTTT. Translating it yields CASSFGTGVTGELFF.

The chain has TRBV6-7 and TRBJ1-6; no reliable D call. TRBV6-7 is sorted into the ORF group, with uncertain function. This CDR3 comprises 21 residues. Trimming took 4 bases from V and 3 from J, leaving 28 bases between them. CDR3 sequence reads: CASSSLRSGVRARGYNSPLHF. CDR3 bases: TGTGCCAGCAGTTCCTTACGCTCGGGAGTTCGGGCCCGAGGCTATAATTCACCCCTCCACTTT.

The chain is built from TRBV2 and TRBJ1-5, with D perhaps TRBD1 (6 bases). The ends were cut back, 4 bases at V and 5 bases at J, with 6 bases in the middle. The CDR3 sequence is 12 residues long. Per germline, CDR1 SNHLY and CDR2 FYNNEI. The CDR3 spells CASSGTDQPQHF. CDR3 sequence (DNA): TGTGCCAGCAGTGGGACAGATCAGCCCCAGCATTTT.

The rearrangement links TRBV11-3 to TRBJ2-5, with unresolved D. This CDR3 has 13 amino acids. Germline V gives CDR1 SGHNT, CDR2 YENEEA. The ends were cut back, 1 base at V and 5 bases at J, with 8 bases in the middle. DNA for the CDR3: TGTGCCAGCAGCTTAGTGGCGGAGGAGACCCAGTACTTC. This encodes CASSLVAEETQYF.